This TCR beta chain was sequenced during a study of shared clonotypes between healthy human individuals. TCRdb's copy holds only in-frame clones and misses some; the assay was immunoSEQ multiplex PCR. The sample has hundreds of thousands of clones, roughly 70% seen once. Study-wide results and caveats: As a rule, naive subsets had a larger estimated richness than memory subsets.

Every contributor of samples was a Caucasian grown-up residing in Nashville, Tennessee. CDR1 is SNHLY and CDR2 is FYNNEI in the germline V gene. The V gene lost 4 bases and the J gene lost 4 bases, with 13 bases spanning the gap. The CDR3 consists of 15 residues. In regard to this clone: No antigen is known for it.

Sequenced: memory CD4+ T cells sorted from blood. Noted subset: CD45RA-negative fraction. The chain recombines TRBV2 with TRBJ2-2; D unclear. This clonotype was sampled from a woman aged 25 to 45 in good health. CDR3 in DNA: TGTGCCAGCAGTGTTTCTACGCCCCCCACCGGGGAGCTGTTTTTT. Protein: CASSVSTPPTGELFF.